These T cell receptor beta chains were read from a single sample in a study of blood T cell repertoires in COVID-19. TCRdb's copy holds only in-frame clones and misses some; the assay was immunoSEQ multiplex PCR. This table holds about 160,000 clones, about 85% found once. The material sequenced was peripheral blood. The source is a human donor with acute or convalescent COVID-19. The donor label of this sample is uncertain. CDR3s include the opening cysteine and the closing phenylalanine or tryptophan. D genes are given only for firm matches. The size entry is marked missing in some rows and otherwise reads once, few, many or a size class.

J gene: TRBJ2-5
D gene: -
clone size: once
V gene: TRBV7-9
CDR3 DNA: TGTGCCTTAGACGTACTAGCCAAACAAGAGACCCAGTACTTC
CDR3 protein: CALDVLAKQETQYF

J gene: TRBJ2-7
D gene: -
clone size: once
V gene: TRBV10-2
CDR3 DNA: TGCGCCAGCAGGGACGGACGGGGGGCGCGGAACGAGCAGTACTTC
CDR3 protein: CASRDGRGARNEQYF

J gene: TRBJ2-5
D gene: -
clone size: -
V gene: TRBV18
CDR3 DNA: TGTGCCAGCTCACCACCGCGGCTAGGGGGTGAGACCCAGTACTTC
CDR3 protein: CASSPPRLGGETQYF

J gene: TRBJ1-6
D gene: TRBD1
clone size: -
V gene: TRBV4-1
CDR3 DNA: TGCGCCAGCAGCCAAGAACCGGGACAGGTATTTTGGTCACCCCTCCACTTT
CDR3 protein: CASSQEPGQVFWSPLHF

J gene: TRBJ1-1
D gene: -
clone size: -
V gene: TRBV10-1
CDR3 DNA: TGCGCCAGCAGTGAATCGGGGACATACACTGAAGCTTTCTTT
CDR3 protein: CASSESGTYTEAFF

J gene: TRBJ2-1
D gene: -
clone size: -
V gene: TRBV5-1
CDR3 DNA: TGCGCCAGCAGCCTCGGACCCGGGGGGCCGAATGGGAATGAGCAGTTCTTC
CDR3 protein: CASSLGPGGPNGNEQFF

J gene: TRBJ1-2
D gene: -
clone size: -
V gene: TRBV11-2
CDR3 DNA: TGTGCCAGCAGCCCCCGGTCGATTGGCTACACCTTC
CDR3 protein: CASSPRSIGYTF

J gene: TRBJ1-2
D gene: -
clone size: -
V gene: TRBV7-8
CDR3 DNA: TGTGCCAGCAGCAAAGGCCCAGGGAGGTACACCTTC
CDR3 protein: CASSKGPGRYTF

J gene: TRBJ1-1
D gene: TRBD1
clone size: -
V gene: TRBV20-1
CDR3 DNA: TGCAGTGCCGTACAACAGGGGTTGGCTTTCTTT
CDR3 protein: CSAVQQGLAFF

J gene: TRBJ1-3
D gene: -
clone size: -
V gene: TRBV6-5
CDR3 DNA: TGTGCCAGCAGGAGGACGGGATCTGGAAACACCATATATTTT
CDR3 protein: CASRRTGSGNTIYF

J gene: TRBJ1-2
D gene: -
clone size: -
V gene: TRBV5-1
CDR3 DNA: TGCGCCAGCAGCTTGCGGGTAGGTCCAACCCCGGGAGCGGATGGCTACACCTTC
CDR3 protein: CASSLRVGPTPGADGYTF

J gene: TRBJ2-1
D gene: TRBD1
clone size: -
V gene: TRBV14
CDR3 DNA: TGTGCCAGCAGCCTCATGACAGGGGGACCTTACAATGAGCAGTTCTTC
CDR3 protein: CASSLMTGGPYNEQFF

J gene: TRBJ1-2
D gene: -
clone size: few
V gene: TRBV6-2/TRBV6-3
CDR3 DNA: TGTGCCAGCAGTTACGATAGCAACTATGGCTACACCTTC
CDR3 protein: CASSYDSNYGYTF

J gene: TRBJ2-5
D gene: -
clone size: -
V gene: TRBV30
CDR3 DNA: TGTGCCTGGGCACCGTTAGCGGTCCAAGAGACCCAGTACTTC
CDR3 protein: CAWAPLAVQETQYF

J gene: TRBJ2-7
D gene: TRBD1
clone size: -
V gene: TRBV7-2
CDR3 DNA: TGTGCCAGCAGACCGACAGGGTACCTCTCCTACGAGCAGTACTTC
CDR3 protein: CASRPTGYLSYEQYF

J gene: TRBJ1-2
D gene: TRBD1
clone size: -
V gene: TRBV12-3/TRBV12-4
CDR3 DNA: TGTGCCAGCAGTTCCCGGGACAGGCATGGCTACACCTTC
CDR3 protein: CASSSRDRHGYTF

J gene: TRBJ1-2
D gene: -
clone size: -
V gene: TRBV2
CDR3 DNA: TGTGCCAGCATTTTCAGGGGTTGGGATGGCTACACCTTC
CDR3 protein: CASIFRGWDGYTF

J gene: TRBJ1-6
D gene: -
clone size: few
V gene: TRBV7-3
CDR3 DNA: TGTGCCAGCAGCCAAGGACAGTTATATTCACCCCTCCACTTT
CDR3 protein: CASSQGQLYSPLHF

J gene: TRBJ1-3
D gene: -
clone size: -
V gene: TRBV18
CDR3 DNA: TGTGCCAGCTCACCATCAGGGGCCGCGAACACCATATATTTT
CDR3 protein: CASSPSGAANTIYF

J gene: TRBJ2-2
D gene: -
clone size: -
V gene: TRBV12-5
CDR3 DNA: TGTGCTAGTGGTTTGTCGGAGGGTGCCGGGGAGCTGTTTTTT
CDR3 protein: CASGLSEGAGELFF

J gene: TRBJ1-1
D gene: -
clone size: -
V gene: TRBV5-1
CDR3 DNA: TGCGCCAGCAGCTTGGACACGCTCAACACTGAAGCTTTCTTT
CDR3 protein: CASSLDTLNTEAFF

J gene: TRBJ1-3
D gene: -
clone size: once
V gene: TRBV5-1
CDR3 DNA: TGCGCCAGCAGCTTGGGTTGGGGGGGCAACTCTGGAAACACCATATATTTT
CDR3 protein: CASSLGWGGNSGNTIYF

J gene: TRBJ1-1
D gene: -
clone size: -
V gene: TRBV6-5
CDR3 DNA: TGTGCCATCACCCGGGAGGGAGAAGCTTTCTTT
CDR3 protein: CAITREGEAFF

J gene: TRBJ2-1
D gene: -
clone size: -
V gene: TRBV18
CDR3 DNA: TGTGCCAGCTCACCAAGGGGCAGGAAACAGTACAATGAGCAGTTCTTC
CDR3 protein: CASSPRGRKQYNEQFF

J gene: TRBJ2-7
D gene: TRBD1
clone size: few
V gene: TRBV19
CDR3 DNA: TGTGCCAGTAGTATCCACAGGGGGCTGGGATCCTACGAGCAGTACTTC
CDR3 protein: CASSIHRGLGSYEQYF

J gene: TRBJ1-1
D gene: TRBD1
clone size: -
V gene: TRBV27
CDR3 DNA: TGTGCCAGCAGCCAAAGGACAGGGACCCTCGGGGGTGAAGCTTTCTTT
CDR3 protein: CASSQRTGTLGGEAFF

J gene: TRBJ1-2
D gene: -
clone size: -
V gene: TRBV4-2
CDR3 DNA: TGTGCCAGCAGCCACCCCCCGGCGCAGGGGTCTTTGGACTATGGCTACACCTTC
CDR3 protein: CASSHPPAQGSLDYGYTF

J gene: TRBJ2-7
D gene: TRBD1
clone size: -
V gene: TRBV7-3
CDR3 DNA: TGTGCCAGCAGCCTGGGACAGGGACTCTTGTACGAGCAGTACTTC
CDR3 protein: CASSLGQGLLYEQYF

J gene: TRBJ1-3
D gene: -
clone size: -
V gene: TRBV2
CDR3 DNA: TGTGCCTCTCTGGGCAATACAGCGGCCTTCTCTGGAAACACCATATATTTT
CDR3 protein: CASLGNTAAFSGNTIYF

J gene: TRBJ1-6
D gene: -
clone size: -
V gene: TRBV2
CDR3 DNA: TGTGCCAGCAGTGAGGAGGGTAGATCACCCCTCCACTTT
CDR3 protein: CASSEEGRSPLHF